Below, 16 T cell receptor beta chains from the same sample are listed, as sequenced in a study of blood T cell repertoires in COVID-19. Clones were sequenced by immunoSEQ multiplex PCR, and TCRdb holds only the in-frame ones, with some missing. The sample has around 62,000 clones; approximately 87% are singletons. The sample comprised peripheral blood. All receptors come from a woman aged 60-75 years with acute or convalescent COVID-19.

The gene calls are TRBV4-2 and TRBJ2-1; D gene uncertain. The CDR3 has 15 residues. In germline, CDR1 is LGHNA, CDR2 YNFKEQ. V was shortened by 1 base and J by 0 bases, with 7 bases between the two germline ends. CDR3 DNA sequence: TGTGCCAGCAGCCAAGGCATGAGCTCCTACAATGAGCAGTTCTTC. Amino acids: CASSQGMSSYNEQFF.

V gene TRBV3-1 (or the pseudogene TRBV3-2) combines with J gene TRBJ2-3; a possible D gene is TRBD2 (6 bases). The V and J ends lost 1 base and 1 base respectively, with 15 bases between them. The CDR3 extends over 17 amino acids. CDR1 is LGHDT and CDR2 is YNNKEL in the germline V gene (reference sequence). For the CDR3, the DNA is TGTGCCAGCAGCCAAGCGGTCGGGGGAGTCGGCACAGATACGCAGTATTTT. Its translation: CASSQAVGGVGTDTQYF.

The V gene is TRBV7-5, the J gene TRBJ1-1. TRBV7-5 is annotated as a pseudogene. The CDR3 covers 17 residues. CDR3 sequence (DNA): TGTGCCAGAAGCTTCCGCGAGGGGGGGGAGACGAACACTGAAGCTTTCTTT. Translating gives CARSFREGGETNTEAFF.

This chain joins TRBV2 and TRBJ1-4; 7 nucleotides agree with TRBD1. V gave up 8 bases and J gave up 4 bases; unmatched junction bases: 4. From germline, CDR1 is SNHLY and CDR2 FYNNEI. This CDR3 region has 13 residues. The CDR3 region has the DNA TGTGCCAGCGCGACAGGGATTAATGAAAAACTGTTTTTT. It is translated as CASATGINEKLFF. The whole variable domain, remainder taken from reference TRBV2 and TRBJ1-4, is EPEVTQTPSHQVTQMGQEVILRCVPISNHLYFYWYRQILGQKVEFLVSFYNNEISEKSEIFDDQFSVERPDGSNFTLKIRSTKLEDSAMYFCASATGINEKLFFGSGTQLSVL.

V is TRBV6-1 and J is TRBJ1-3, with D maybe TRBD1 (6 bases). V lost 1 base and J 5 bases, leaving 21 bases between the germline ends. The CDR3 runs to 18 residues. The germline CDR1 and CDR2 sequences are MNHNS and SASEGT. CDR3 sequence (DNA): TGTGCCAGCAGTGAAGTTCTCGTTAGTGCACAGGGAAGAAACACCATATATTTT. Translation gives CASSEVLVSAQGRNTIYF.

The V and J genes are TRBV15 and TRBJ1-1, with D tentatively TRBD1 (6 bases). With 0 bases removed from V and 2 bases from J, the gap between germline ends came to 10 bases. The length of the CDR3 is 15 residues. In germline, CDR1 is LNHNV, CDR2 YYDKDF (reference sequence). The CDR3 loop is CATSRDAGTNTEAFF. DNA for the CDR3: TGTGCCACCAGCAGAGATGCAGGGACAAACACTGAAGCTTTCTTT.

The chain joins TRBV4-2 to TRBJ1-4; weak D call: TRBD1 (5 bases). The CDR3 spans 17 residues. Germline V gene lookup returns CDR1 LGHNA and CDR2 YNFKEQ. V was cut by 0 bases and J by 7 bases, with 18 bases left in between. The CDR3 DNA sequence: TGTGCCAGCAGCCAAGAAGGAACAGAGATGGGGGGTGAAAAACTGTTTTTT. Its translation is CASSQEGTEMGGEKLFF.

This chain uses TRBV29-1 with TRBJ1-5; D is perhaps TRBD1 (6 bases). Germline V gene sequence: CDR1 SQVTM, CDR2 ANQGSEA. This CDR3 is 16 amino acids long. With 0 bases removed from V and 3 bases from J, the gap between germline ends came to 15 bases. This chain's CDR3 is CSVEDQNREINQPQHF. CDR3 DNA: TGCAGCGTTGAAGATCAGAACAGGGAGATCAATCAGCCCCAGCATTTT.

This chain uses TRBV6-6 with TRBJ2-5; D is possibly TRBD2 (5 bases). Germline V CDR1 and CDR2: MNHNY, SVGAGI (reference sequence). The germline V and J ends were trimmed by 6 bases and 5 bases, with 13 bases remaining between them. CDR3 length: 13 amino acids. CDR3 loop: CASRGPSWETQYF. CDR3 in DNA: TGTGCCAGCAGGGGCCCTAGCTGGGAGACCCAGTACTTC.

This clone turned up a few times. CDR3 in amino acids: CASRADIASSDTQYF. DNA of the CDR3: TGTGCCAGCAGAGCAGACATCGCTTCGTCGGATACGCAGTATTTT. The gene calls are TRBV2 and TRBJ2-3; D unclear. The CDR3 is 15 amino acids. Germline values: CDR1 SNHLY, CDR2 FYNNEI. The V gene lost 6 bases and the J gene lost 6 bases, with 19 bases spanning the gap.

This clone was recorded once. CDR3 DNA: TGCAGCGCACTAGACAGGTTGAGCACTGAAGCTTTCTTT. Translated, it gives CSALDRLSTEAFF. V usage is TRBV29-1 and J usage is TRBJ1-1; the D gene is possibly TRBD1 (6 bases). V was trimmed by 7 bases and J by 4 bases, leaving 16 bases between them. The CDR3 runs 13 residues. From germline, CDR1 is SQVTM and CDR2 ANQGSEA.

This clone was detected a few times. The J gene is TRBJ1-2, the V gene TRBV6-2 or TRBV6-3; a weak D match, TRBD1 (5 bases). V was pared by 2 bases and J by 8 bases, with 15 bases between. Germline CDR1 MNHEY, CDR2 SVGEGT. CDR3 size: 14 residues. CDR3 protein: CASSYRGAIRGYTF. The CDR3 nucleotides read TGTGCCAGCAGTTACAGGGGCGCCATTCGGGGCTACACCTTC.

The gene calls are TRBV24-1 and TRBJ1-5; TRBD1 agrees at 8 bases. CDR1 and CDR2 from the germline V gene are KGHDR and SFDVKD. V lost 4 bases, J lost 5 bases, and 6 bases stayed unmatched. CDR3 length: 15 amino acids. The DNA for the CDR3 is TGTGCCACCAGTGACCCGACAGGGGCCGATCAGCCCCAGCATTTT. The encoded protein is CATSDPTGADQPQHF.

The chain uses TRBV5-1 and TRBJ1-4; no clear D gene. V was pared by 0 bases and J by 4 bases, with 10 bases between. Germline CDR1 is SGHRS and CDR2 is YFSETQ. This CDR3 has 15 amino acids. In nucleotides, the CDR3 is TGCGCCAGCAGCTTGGCGGACTCATATAATGAAAAACTGTTTTTT. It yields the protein CASSLADSYNEKLFF.

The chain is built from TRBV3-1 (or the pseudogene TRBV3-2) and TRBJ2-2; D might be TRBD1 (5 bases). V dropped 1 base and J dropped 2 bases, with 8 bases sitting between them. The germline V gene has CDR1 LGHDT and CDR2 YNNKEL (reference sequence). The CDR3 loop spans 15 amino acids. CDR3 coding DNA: TGTGCCAGCAGCCAAGGAACAGGAAACACCGGGGAGCTGTTTTTT. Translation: CASSQGTGNTGELFF.

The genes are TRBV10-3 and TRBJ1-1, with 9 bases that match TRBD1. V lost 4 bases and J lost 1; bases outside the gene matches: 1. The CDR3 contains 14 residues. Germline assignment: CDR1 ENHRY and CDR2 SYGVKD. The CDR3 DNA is TGTGCCATCAGTGGGGGACAGGGGAACACTGAAGCTTTCTTT. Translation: CAISGGQGNTEAFF.